This record concerns one TCR beta chain sequence. Its antigen is not known. One end of the junction fails to match germline, which may point to a read error. The length of the CDR3 is 16 residues. The germline V gene has CDR1 MGHRA and CDR2 YSYEKL. These data originate in a study of cytomegalovirus exposure and HLA in healthy donors. The PCR made use of 60 Vbeta and 13 Jbeta primers. The repertoire was sequenced with immunoSEQ multiplex PCR; TCRdb's copy has only in-frame clones and lacks some. The table lists some 130,000 clones, over 75% of them singletons. General study results and limits: Per published accounts, TCR beta sequences correctly predicted the HLA-A and HLA-B alleles of most subjects. Previously analyzed data showed that most TCR beta V segments were productive at a frequency of about 87% or about 30%. A later analysis found that most CMV-associated TCR beta chains appeared HLA-restricted.

The chain employs TRBV4-1 and TRBJ2-4, with a possible D match to TRBD2 (5 bases). The origin of this receptor is a male donor in good health and CMV-seropositive. Material: PBMCs. CDR3 bases: TGCGCCAGCAGCCAAGACCTAGCATTTAGCCAAAACAGTCAGTACTTC. Its protein product is CASSQDLAFSQNSQYF.